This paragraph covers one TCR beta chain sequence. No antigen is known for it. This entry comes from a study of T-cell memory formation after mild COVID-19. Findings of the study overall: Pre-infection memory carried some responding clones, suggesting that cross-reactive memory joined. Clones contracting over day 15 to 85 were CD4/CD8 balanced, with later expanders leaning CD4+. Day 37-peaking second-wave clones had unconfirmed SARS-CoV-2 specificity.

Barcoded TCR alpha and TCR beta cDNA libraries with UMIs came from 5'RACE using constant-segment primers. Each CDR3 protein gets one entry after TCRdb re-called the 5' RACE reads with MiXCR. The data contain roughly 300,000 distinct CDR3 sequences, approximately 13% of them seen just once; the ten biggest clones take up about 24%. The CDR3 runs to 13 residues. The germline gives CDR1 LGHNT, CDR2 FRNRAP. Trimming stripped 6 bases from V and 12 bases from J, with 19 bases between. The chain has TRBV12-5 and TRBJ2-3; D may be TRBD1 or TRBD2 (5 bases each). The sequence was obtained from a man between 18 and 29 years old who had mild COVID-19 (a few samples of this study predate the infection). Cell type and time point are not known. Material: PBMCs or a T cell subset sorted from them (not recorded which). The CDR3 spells CASGSNRDDRQYF. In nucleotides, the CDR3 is TGTGCTAGTGGCTCCAACCGGGACGATAGACAGTATTTT.